This T cell receptor (beta chain) was identified in a study of cytomegalovirus exposure and HLA in healthy donors. Points from the study as a whole: Subsequent analysis found a tendency for first-cohort TCR clusters to co-occur within the 110 or so validation repertoires. According to the study, roughly 160 TCR beta chains were cytomegalovirus-associated.

The table lists this clone with a count of one. Its target is not known. An end of the junction does not agree with germline; a read error may underlie this. The table came from immunoSEQ multiplex PCR; TCRdb's copy has only in-frame clones and leaves some out. The data show approximately 81,000 clones, 85% to 95% seen once. The sequence was collected from a man younger than 30 in good health and CMV-seronegative. Sequencing was done on a sample of PBMCs.

The DNA of the CDR3 is TGCGCCAGCAGCCCTCAAGCGCCCCGGGAAGCCAACTTC. It codes for CASSPQAPREANF. This chain joins TRBV5-1 and TRBJ1-2; D is undetermined. Germline V gene sequence: CDR1 SGHRS, CDR2 YFSETQ. CDR3 length: 13 amino acids.